The 19 T cell receptor beta chains presented below share a single source sample, sequenced in a study of blood T cell repertoires in COVID-19 (dated by TCRdb to the early 2020s). Receptors were amplified or captured by the immunoSEQ multiplex PCR assay. TCRdb took this table from immuneACCESS and kept in-frame rearrangements with V and J called. Such tables lack part of the clones; where checked against another copy, unresolved V genes explain under half of the gap, and the rest is unexplained. Across this sample there are more than 110,000 clones, with about 79% seen only once. The ten largest account for approximately 5% of the sample. The material sequenced was peripheral blood. These receptors originate from an elderly woman with active or convalescent COVID-19.

This clone has just one count. The V call is TRBV11-2, the J call TRBJ2-7; 8 bases fit TRBD1. Losses at the gene ends were 5 bases for V and 2 bases for J; bases not matched to a gene: 5. CDR1 and CDR2 from the germline V gene are SGHAT and FQNNGV. This CDR3 region has 14 residues. The CDR3 spells CASSRDRRTYEQYF. The CDR3 bases are TGTGCCAGCAGCCGGGACAGGCGTACCTACGAGCAGTACTTC.

The chain joins TRBV4-1 to TRBJ2-2, with 15 bases lining up with TRBD2. This CDR3 contains 17 residues. Trimming at V came to 3 bases and at J to 7 bases, leaving 6 bases not matched to a gene. The V gene's germline CDR1 is MGHRA and CDR2 YSYEKL. DNA for the CDR3: TGCGCCAGCAGCCACGGACTAGCGGGGGGGCAGGGCGGGGAGCTGTTTTTT. Protein sequence: CASSHGLAGGQGGELFF.

This chain joins TRBV5-4 and TRBJ1-1; D possibly corresponds to TRBD1 (6 bases). V lost 5 bases and J lost 3, with 14 bases in between. Germline V gene data show CDR1 as SGHNT and CDR2 as YYREEE (reference sequence). The CDR3 is 14 amino acids. In DNA form, the CDR3 reads TGTGCCAGCAGATCGGGGGCGGGGGACACTGAAGCTTTCTTT. Its protein is CASRSGAGDTEAFF. The whole variable domain, filled in from reference TRBV5-4 and TRBJ1-1, reads ETGVTQSPTHLIKTRGQQVTLRCSSQSGHNTVSWYQQALGQGPQFIFQYYREEENGRGNFPPRFSGLQFPNYSSELNVNALELDDSALYLCASRSGAGDTEAFFGQGTRLTVV.

The chain combines TRBV4-3 with TRBJ1-2; D possibly corresponds to TRBD1 (5 bases). This CDR3 has 14 residues. CDR1 is LGHNA and CDR2 is YSLEER in the germline V gene. V lost 0 bases to trimming and J lost 5 bases, with 10 bases between them. The CDR3 sequence: CASSQDRGVYGYTF. Written as DNA, the CDR3 is TGCGCCAGCAGCCAAGATCGGGGGGTTTATGGCTACACCTTC.

The chain combines TRBV5-1 with TRBJ2-5, with TRBD2 matching 13 bases. After removal of 4 bases from V and 0 bases from J, the junction contained 3 bases not matched to a gene. This CDR3 region has 16 residues. Germline CDR1 and CDR2: SGHRS and YFSETQ. CDR3: CASSTGLAGDQETQYF. The CDR3 DNA is TGCGCCAGCAGCACCGGACTAGCGGGAGACCAAGAGACCCAGTACTTC.

The CDR3, as DNA: TGTGCCAGCAGCCCTCCAAGGGGAAAAGAGACCCAGTACTTC. Amino acid sequence: CASSPPRGKETQYF. The chain joins TRBV7-8 to TRBJ2-5; a possible D gene is TRBD1 (5 bases). Trimming stripped 5 bases from V and 3 bases from J, with 13 bases between. CDR1 and CDR2 (germline): SGHVS, FQNEAQ. This CDR3 has 14 residues.

This clone has only a few counts. This chain joins TRBV28 and TRBJ2-5; the D gene is possibly TRBD1 (6 bases). V was clipped by 4 bases and J by 2 bases, with 14 bases between them. Germline CDR1 and CDR2: MDHEN and SYDVKM. The CDR3 totals 15 residues. CDR3 DNA sequence: TGTGCCAGCAGTTCGAGCAGGGGAAGGCAAGAGACCCAGTACTTC. This codes for CASSSSRGRQETQYF.

V usage is TRBV28 and J usage is TRBJ1-6, with D uncertain. Trimming took 5 bases from V and 4 from J, leaving 15 bases between them. CDR3 size: 16 residues. The V gene's germline CDR1 is MDHEN and CDR2 SYDVKM. In nucleotides, the CDR3 is TGTGCCAGCAGTGGCGACGAGGGAGGGTATAATTCACCCCTCCACTTT. Its translation: CASSGDEGGYNSPLHF.

This chain links TRBV7-2 with TRBJ1-5, with D unresolved. Germline V CDR1 and CDR2: SGHTA, FQGNSA. Trimming cost V 0 bases and J 3 bases, with 9 bases left between them. This CDR3 is 15 amino acids long. CDR3 sequence reads: CASSLAPQINQPQHF. The CDR3 DNA reads TGTGCCAGCAGCTTAGCTCCGCAGATCAATCAGCCCCAGCATTTT.

This clone was detected a few times. The rearrangement joins TRBV6-6 to TRBJ1-2; 9 bases are a match to TRBD1. V gave up 5 bases and J gave up 5 bases; unmatched junction bases: 3. The CDR3 contains 13 residues. CDR1 is MNHNY and CDR2 is SVGAGI in the germline V gene (reference sequence). This CDR3 is CASSETGGYGYTF. Here the CDR3 DNA reads TGTGCCAGCAGTGAGACAGGGGGTTATGGCTACACCTTC.

This clone appeared once. This chain joins TRBV5-4 and TRBJ2-1, with TRBD2 identical over 10 bases. Germline values: CDR1 SGHNT, CDR2 YYREEE (reference sequence). This CDR3 spans 17 amino acids. The V and J ends lost 4 bases and 6 bases, in that order; junction bases with no gene match: 13. CDR3 coding DNA: TGTGCCAGCAGCGAACAGTTTCTAGCGGGGGCCCGCAATGAGCAGTTCTTC. Its protein product is CASSEQFLAGARNEQFF. Based on the CDR3 plus reference TRBV5-4 and TRBJ2-1, the full variable domain is ETGVTQSPTHLIKTRGQQVTLRCSSQSGHNTVSWYQQALGQGPQFIFQYYREEENGRGNFPPRFSGLQFPNYSSELNVNALELDDSALYLCASSEQFLAGARNEQFFGPGTRLTVL.

As for this clone: Compared with germline, one end of the junction differs, possibly owing to a read error. The chain links TRBV7-7 to TRBJ2-3; TRBD1 matches 7 bases. The CDR3 sequence is 16 residues long. CDR1 and CDR2 (germline): SSHAT, FNYEAQ (reference sequence). DNA of the CDR3: TGTGCTAGCAGCTCCGACAGGGATCGAGGCACAGATACGCAGTATTTT. As protein: CASSSDRDRGTDTQYF.

The J gene is TRBJ2-4, the V gene TRBV5-1; 8 bases fit TRBD1. After removal of 0 bases from V and 0 bases from J, the junction contained 5 bases not matched to a gene. Germline CDR1 reads SGHRS; CDR2 reads YFSETQ. This CDR3 is built from 17 residues. The CDR3 loop reads CASSLGQGPLAKNIQYF. The CDR3 bases are TGCGCCAGCAGCTTGGGACAGGGGCCCTTAGCCAAAAACATTCAGTACTTC.

This clone turned up a few times. The chain recombines TRBV19 with TRBJ1-1; 7 bases are a match to TRBD1. With V trimmed by 6 bases and J by 4 bases, 8 bases remained unmatched. CDR1 LNHDA and CDR2 SQIVND come from the germline V gene (reference sequence). CDR3 length: 14 amino acids. CDR3 sequence (DNA): TGTGCCAGTAGAGAGACAGGGTCGGCCACTGAAGCTTTCTTT. Translating gives CASRETGSATEAFF.

The V gene is TRBV15, the J gene TRBJ2-3; the match to TRBD1 covers 8 bases. V shed 1 base and J 2 bases; nucleotides not matched to a gene: 2. CDR1 is LNHNV, CDR2 YYDKDF, per germline (reference sequence). The CDR3 loop spans 15 amino acids. CDR3 protein: CATSRGQGTTDTQYF. The CDR3 coding sequence is TGTGCCACCAGCAGAGGACAGGGGACCACAGATACGCAGTATTTT.

This chain links TRBV5-1 with TRBJ2-1, with a possible D match to TRBD1 (6 bases). The CDR3 has 16 residues. CDR1 and CDR2 (germline): SGHRS, YFSETQ. Trimming took off 2 bases at V and 1 base at J, with 13 bases between the two ends. The DNA of the CDR3 is TGCGCCAGCAGCTTATACAGGGACCTATCCTACAATGAGCAGTTCTTC. Translating gives CASSLYRDLSYNEQFF.

This chain uses TRBV11-2 with TRBJ1-6, with D possibly TRBD1 on 5 matching bases. Germline CDR1 reads SGHAT; CDR2 reads FQNNGV. With 5 bases removed from V and 5 bases from J, the gap between germline ends came to 16 bases. CDR3 size: 16 residues. CDR3 region: CASSPRGRANNSPLHF. The CDR3 DNA is TGTGCCAGCAGCCCCAGAGGCAGGGCTAATAATTCACCCCTCCACTTT.

This rearrangement joins TRBV6-5 to TRBJ1-5, with a tentative D call TRBD1 (6 bases). The V gene lost 2 bases and the J gene lost 1 base, with 9 bases spanning the gap. CDR3 size: 15 residues. The V gene's germline CDR1 is MNHEY and CDR2 SVGAGI. CDR3 in amino acids: CASSYPQGSNQPQHF. The CDR3 nucleotides are TGTGCCAGCAGTTACCCACAGGGAAGCAATCAGCCCCAGCATTTT.

J is TRBJ1-3 and V is TRBV30, with 9 nucleotides matching TRBD1. This CDR3 has 17 amino acids. The trim removed 2 bases at V and 3 bases at J, leaving 11 bases unmatched. Germline CDR1 GTSNPN, CDR2 SVGIG (reference sequence). CDR3 in amino acids: CAWSTGTGMSRGNTIYF. DNA of the CDR3: TGTGCCTGGAGTACCGGGACAGGGATGTCTCGTGGAAACACCATATATTTT. Filled out from reference TRBV30 and TRBJ1-3, the complete variable domain reads SQTIHQWPATLVQPVGSPLSLECTVEGTSNPNLYWYRQAAGRGLQLLFYSVGIGQISSEVPQNLSASRPQDRQFILSSKKLLLSDSGFYLCAWSTGTGMSRGNTIYFGEGSWLTVV.